This TCR beta chain was sequenced in a study of blood T cell repertoires in COVID-19. Overall study: In each case, the material was cDNA or gDNA derived from T cells, B-cell-depleted T cells, or PBMCs.

In the study's own analysis: Amplification with reference gene primers provided the estimates of nucleated cell counts. The repertoire was sequenced with immunoSEQ multiplex PCR; TCRdb's copy has only in-frame clones and lacks some. V and J calls and clone size follow that table, whereas D and trimming were derived from the DNA. This repertoire shows fewer than 200,000 clones, approximately 86% found once; its top ten account for over 7%. Enrollment of patients from Seattle took place during active infection, with longitudinal follow-up. Germline loops: CDR1 SGHRS, CDR2 YFSETQ. CDR3 length: 13 residues. Deletions cut 0 bases from V and 4 bases from J, with 7 bases between.

This TCR came from a woman of 80 years or more with COVID-19, enrolled during active disease. Material for sequencing was peripheral blood. This chain uses TRBV5-1 with TRBJ1-1; possible D gene TRBD1, 5 bases. CDR3 sequence (DNA): TGCGCCAGCAGCTTGGCAGGGTCCACTGAAGCTTTCTTT. It encodes CASSLAGSTEAFF.